The 21 T cell receptor beta chains reported below all come from one sample, sequenced in a study of CD8+CD57+ T cells in acquired aplastic anemia. Patients chosen for sequencing had CD8+CD57+ cells that had expanded, as shown by flow cytometry. Using genomic DNA as the template, TCR beta VDJ and CDR3 profiling was carried out. TCRdb re-analysed the reads in MiXCR, keeping a single row per CDR3 protein. This sample has 150,000 to 160,000 distinct CDR3 sequences, with approximately 52% found just once. The sequencing input was sorted CD4+, CD8+, or CD8+CD57+ T cells (not recorded which) from PBMCs. Receptors were obtained from a human donor with aplastic anemia.

The chain employs TRBV5-1 and TRBJ1-1; no definite D call. V was shortened by 0 bases and J by 4 bases, with 10 bases between the two germline ends. The CDR3 is 14 amino acids. CDR1 is SGHRS and CDR2 is YFSETQ in the germline V gene. The CDR3 nucleotides read TGCGCCAGCAGCTTGGCCATGGGGAGCACTGAAGCTTTCTTT. This encodes CASSLAMGSTEAFF.

This chain links TRBV11-2 with TRBJ2-3, with unresolved D. V was shortened by 0 bases and J by 2 bases, with 12 bases between the two germline ends. The CDR3 length is 16 residues. The germline gives CDR1 SGHAT, CDR2 FQNNGV. CDR3 nucleotides: TGTGCCAGCAGCTTAGAGCAGTGGCCTTACACAGATACGCAGTATTTT. This encodes CASSLEQWPYTDTQYF. Complete variable domain (other parts from reference TRBV11-2 and TRBJ2-3): EAGVAQSPRYKIIEKRQSVAFWCNPISGHATLYWYQQILGQGPKLLIQFQNNGVVDDSQLPKDRFSAERLKGVDSTLKIQPAKLEDSAVYLCASSLEQWPYTDTQYFGPGTRLTVL.

V usage is TRBV24-1 and J usage is TRBJ2-7, with 7 bases matching TRBD1. The germline V gene has CDR1 KGHDR and CDR2 SFDVKD. The CDR3 consists of 15 residues. J was trimmed by 4 bases and V by 3 bases; bases with no gene match: 8. The CDR3 is CATSDPDRDRYEQYF. The CDR3, as DNA: TGTGCCACCAGTGATCCCGACAGGGATCGATACGAGCAGTACTTC.

Many counts were recorded for this clonotype. The V and J genes are TRBV7-6 and TRBJ1-1; D is perhaps TRBD1 (6 bases). V lost 2 bases to trimming and J lost 5 bases, with 9 bases between them. Looked up from germline, CDR1 is SGHVS and CDR2 is FNYEAQ. This CDR3 has 13 amino acids. For the CDR3, the DNA is TGTGCCAGCAGCTTAACAGGGAATACTGAAGCTTTCTTT. Amino acids: CASSLTGNTEAFF.

This clonotype was counted ten times or more. The chain joins TRBV15 to TRBJ2-2; no reliable D call. CDR1 is LNHNV, CDR2 YYDKDF, per germline (reference sequence). The V end was cut by 0 bases, the J end by 4 bases, with 12 bases between. CDR3 length: 16 residues. CDR3 region: CATSRDKGKSTGELFF. In DNA, the CDR3 is TGTGCCACCAGCAGAGATAAAGGGAAGAGCACCGGGGAGCTGTTTTTT.

Ten or more counts support this clonotype. This chain uses TRBV6-1 with TRBJ1-2; weak D call: TRBD1 (5 bases). Trimming removed 7 bases at V and 4 bases at J, with 16 bases between. CDR3 size: 14 residues. Germline CDR1 and CDR2: MNHNS and SASEGT. This CDR3 reads CASTPGTGIYGYTF. The DNA of the CDR3 is TGTGCCAGCACCCCCGGGACGGGGATCTATGGCTACACCTTC.

A few counts support this clonotype. The chain couples TRBV19 to TRBJ1-6, with a tentative D call TRBD1 (5 bases). V was pared by 6 bases and J by 6 bases, with 15 bases between. The germline gives CDR1 LNHDA, CDR2 SQIVND (reference sequence). CDR3 length: 15 amino acids. CDR3 nucleotide sequence: TGTGCCAGTAGCAAAACTTCAGGGACTAATTCACCCCTCCACTTT. Translated, it gives CASSKTSGTNSPLHF. Full variable domain (remainder filled in from reference TRBV19 and TRBJ1-6): DGGITQSPKYLFRKEGQNVTLSCEQNLNHDAMYWYRQDPGQGLRLIYYSQIVNDFQKGDIAEGYSVSREKKESFPLTVTSAQKNPTAFYLCASSKTSGTNSPLHFGNGTRLTVT.

The chain is built from TRBV14 and TRBJ2-2, with D tentatively TRBD1 (6 bases). Trimming took 1 base from V and 5 from J, leaving 11 bases between them. CDR3 size: 15 residues. From germline, CDR1 is SGHDN and CDR2 FVKESK. The CDR3 reads CASSQVTGPTGELFF. In nucleotides, the CDR3 is TGTGCCAGCAGCCAAGTGACAGGACCTACCGGGGAGCTGTTTTTT.

This clonotype was seen repeatedly, ten times or more. J is TRBJ2-7 and V is TRBV4-1; no firm D call. The CDR3 is made up of 12 amino acids. Germline assignment: CDR1 MGHRA and CDR2 YSYEKL. Trimming took 3 bases from V and 6 from J, leaving 9 bases between them. CDR3 loop: CASSHDSSEQYF. The CDR3 DNA sequence: TGCGCCAGCAGCCACGATTCTTCCGAGCAGTACTTC.

The chain uses TRBV6-1 and TRBJ2-2; D could derive from TRBD1 or TRBD2 (6 bases each). Trimming pared 1 base from V and 7 bases from J, leaving 16 bases between. The CDR3 contains 16 residues. Looked up from germline, CDR1 is MNHNS and CDR2 is SASEGT. The CDR3 coding sequence is TGTGCCAGCAGTGAAGGTGCAGGGGAGGTTAGCGGGGAGCTGTTTTTT. Its translation: CASSEGAGEVSGELFF.

The rearrangement joins TRBV24-1 to TRBJ1-5, with 8 positions matching TRBD1. V lost 3 bases, J lost 7 bases, and 4 bases stayed unmatched. This CDR3 region has 14 residues. Germline lookup yields CDR1 KGHDR and CDR2 SFDVKD. CDR3 bases: TGTGCCACCAGTGATACAGGGGGGGGGCAGCCCCAGCATTTT. It yields the protein CATSDTGGGQPQHF.

This clonotype was counted between two and nine times. V and J are TRBV10-3 and TRBJ1-6; no clear D gene. V was shortened by 4 bases and J by 7 bases, with 11 bases between the two germline ends. The CDR3 runs 14 residues. Germline loops: CDR1 ENHRY, CDR2 SYGVKD. The CDR3 DNA reads TGTGCCATCAGTGGCTCAGGCGGCAATTCACCCCTCCACTTT. Its protein product is CAISGSGGNSPLHF.

There are a few counts of this clonotype. The chain links TRBV29-1 to TRBJ2-1; D gene uncertain. The CDR3 is 12 amino acids. V was cut by 5 bases and J by 4 bases, with 9 bases left in between. CDR1 and CDR2 from the germline V gene are SQVTM and ANQGSEA. The CDR3 sequence: CSVFGQYNEQFF. In DNA, the CDR3 is TGCAGCGTTTTTGGCCAGTACAATGAGCAGTTCTTC.

The V and J genes are TRBV10-3 and TRBJ2-3; D not certain. V shed 2 bases and J shed 0 bases, with 6 bases lying between them. Germline CDR1 ENHRY, CDR2 SYGVKD. This CDR3 comprises 14 residues. CDR3 DNA: TGTGCCATCAGTGAGGCTGTGAGCACAGATACGCAGTATTTT. This codes for CAISEAVSTDTQYF.

About this clonotype: A read error is possible here, since a much larger clone lies one base away. V usage is TRBV6-2 or TRBV6-3 and J usage is TRBJ2-3; possibly TRBD1 or TRBD2 for D (5 bases each). Trimming took 8 bases from V and 0 from J, leaving 18 bases between them. In germline, CDR1 is MNHEY, CDR2 SVGEGT. This CDR3 contains 16 residues. The chain's CDR3 is CASGPSARGSTDTQYF. The CDR3 DNA reads TGTGCCAGCGGTCCCTCGGCGAGGGGCAGCACAGATACGCAGTATTTT.

The chain employs TRBV29-1 and TRBJ2-2; TRBD2 aligns across 9 bases. The CDR3 covers 14 residues. After removal of 4 bases from V and 11 bases from J, the junction contained 11 bases not matched to a gene. Germline CDR1 SQVTM, CDR2 ANQGSEA. This CDR3 is CSVGVRLAGLELFF. The CDR3 coding sequence is TGCAGCGTTGGCGTTCGTCTAGCGGGATTAGAGCTGTTTTTT.

This clonotype was observed many times. The chain couples TRBV2 to TRBJ2-7; the D is unclear. The CDR3 has 16 amino acids. Per the germline V gene, CDR1 is SNHLY and CDR2 is FYNNEI. V was trimmed by 0 bases and J by 3 bases, leaving 15 bases between them. This CDR3 reads CASSEAAISALYEQYF. The CDR3 DNA sequence: TGTGCCAGCAGTGAAGCGGCCATCTCCGCGCTCTACGAGCAGTACTTC.

A word on this clonotype: This clone may be a read error of a much larger clone one base away. The chain couples TRBV5-6 to TRBJ2-3; a weak D match, TRBD1 (6 bases). This CDR3 region has 16 residues. V was trimmed by 6 bases and J by 5 bases, leaving 22 bases between them. From germline, CDR1 is SGHDT and CDR2 YYEEEE. The DNA for the CDR3 is TGTGCCAGCACCCTCCGGATGGGGGCTCACATAGATACGCAGTATTTT. Amino acid sequence: CASTLRMGAHIDTQYF.

V and J are TRBV10-3 and TRBJ1-1, with 11 nucleotides matching TRBD1. The CDR3 consists of 12 residues. V gave up 10 bases and J gave up 11 bases; unmatched junction bases: 9. Germline assignment: CDR1 ENHRY and CDR2 SYGVKD. CDR3 coding DNA: TGTGCCAGCATCGGACAGGGGGCCGCCGCTTTCTTT. This sequence encodes CASIGQGAAAFF.

V gene TRBV20-1 combines with J gene TRBJ2-6, with D perhaps matching TRBD1 or TRBD2 (5 bases each). Deletions cut 0 bases from V and 14 bases from J, with 11 bases between. The CDR3 loop spans 12 amino acids. Germline V CDR1 and CDR2: DFQATT, SNEGSKA (reference sequence). DNA for the CDR3: TGCAGTGCTAGAGATGTGGGGGAGCTCCTGACTTTC. This translates into CSARDVGELLTF.

The rearrangement joins TRBV7-9 to TRBJ2-5; 10 bases map to TRBD1. Trimming at V came to 5 bases and at J to 2 bases, leaving 5 bases not matched to a gene. The CDR3 is 15 amino acids. Germline CDR1 SEHNR, CDR2 FQNEAQ (reference sequence). The CDR3 nucleotides are TGTGCCAGCAGCAGCGGGACAGGGGAACAAGAGACCCAGTACTTC. Its protein product is CASSSGTGEQETQYF. Looking up the rest from reference TRBV7-9 and TRBJ2-5 gives the full variable domain: DTGVSQNPRHKITKRGQNVTFRCDPISEHNRLYWYRQTLGQGPEFLTYFQNEAQLEKSRLLSDRFSAERPKGSFSTLEIQRTEQGDSAMYLCASSSGTGEQETQYFGPGTRLLVL.